Sequencing of this TCR beta chain was carried out in a study of identical twins (dated by TCRdb to about 2016). With respect to the entire study: The study deep-sequenced TCR alpha and beta repertoires from monozygotic twins, unrelated adults of various ages and cord blood to test whether fetal clonotypes persist. Replicate twin experiments were performed at different times using different library preparation protocols to rule out contamination.

All donors were healthy Caucasians. The twin cohort consisted of three pairs of female monozygotic twins, all aged about 18 to 29 years. Positive isolation kits from Invitrogen were used to isolate CD4+ and CD8+ T cell populations. The library relied on 5' RACE. Sequencing used an Illumina HiSeq 2000. Template switching added a universal primer binding site, and the final cDNA carried a unique molecular identifier that allowed TCR cDNA molecules to be counted accurately. Specific primers in the conserved constant-segment region were used to synthesize first-strand cDNA for TCR alpha and beta chains. Each cDNA library was double barcoded, with a SMART-Mk sample barcode plus Illumina barcodes, to control for contamination. TruSeq adapter sequences and Illumina sample barcodes were added in two successive PCR steps. The TCR alpha and beta cDNA libraries were sequenced on the Illumina HiSeq platform using custom primers. For the original study's pipeline: MiGEC was used to process raw reads and extract unique molecular identifiers, and MiXCR was used to find CDR3 positions. Recombination models were inferred per individual with the repgenHMM and IGoR tools using an EM algorithm. Shared clonotype analysis was performed with the tcR package in R, normalizing sharing by the product of cloneset sizes. To study raw recombination without the effects of thymic and clonal selection, out-of-frame nonproductive sequences were analyzed. TCRdb cleaned the public reads at Q25 with fastp, built clones with MiXCR and kept in-frame beta chains. Each entry is one CDR3 protein sequence, shown with its most common DNA and genes. TCRdb, not the original authors, processed these V and J calls. The sample records about 490,000 distinct CDR3 sequences, approximately 14% of which are singletons. Roughly 0.42% of the sample is taken by the ten largest.

Here is what the overall study found, with its caveats: Out-of-frame TCR alpha sequences shared between twins showed an excess of low generation-probability sequences compared with coincidental sharing between unrelated individuals. Invariant T cells such as MAIT and iNKT could partly confound zero-insertion analyses, although diverse VJ usage argued against such confounding for most clonotypes. Abundant cord blood beta clonotypes had fewer insertions, young adult naive repertoires showed a similar but weaker trend, and memory repertoires showed no such trend. In monozygotic twins, out-of-frame TCR alpha sharing was systematically underestimated by recombination models, although the models agreed with sharing between unrelated individuals. Because the same donors could not be followed over many years, conclusions were based on cross-sectional statistical analysis. Excess twin sharing in beta out-of-frame sequences was weaker because fewer shared sequences lowered the signal-to-noise ratio.

This clonotype has only a few counts. What antigen it recognizes has not been identified. Base qualities are not provided; no much larger clone lies one nucleotide away. The same specimen was also included in a second study, on yellow fever vaccine responses in identical twins. As that second paper reports: The T cell response to vaccination in identical twins was reported by the authors to appear partly convergent and partly personalized. The study precisely tracked vaccine-responding T cell clones in identical twins.

The sequence was obtained from a woman aged 18 to 35 in good health. The source material was CD4+ T cells sorted from blood.

The DNA is as follows: TGCAGTGTCTCCGGGTTACATTCCTACAATGAGCAGTTCTTC. Its translation is CSVSGLHSYNEQFF. Recombination linked TRBV20-1 to TRBJ2-1; no D segment can be confidently identified. The cysteine opens and the phenylalanine closes a CDR3 of 14 amino acids. Solely the CDR3 DNA is kept, with 42 bases framed from the first base. Looking up the germline V gene (reference sequence) yields CDR1 DFQATT and CDR2 SNEGSKA. Trimming takes 7 bases from V and 1 base from J, and the germline ends sit 14 bases apart.